Detailed here is one T cell receptor (beta chain). The trim removed 1 base at V and 5 bases at J, leaving 11 bases unmatched. Germline values: CDR1 LNHDA, CDR2 SQIVND (reference sequence). This CDR3 contains 16 residues. Authors' methods: For nucleated cells, counts were estimated from reference gene primer amplification. Profiled with immunoSEQ multiplex PCR; TCRdb holds only in-frame clones, not every one. V and J calls and clone size come straight from that table; D and trimming were deduced from the DNA. The sample carries 300,000 to 350,000 clones, over 80% recorded once. This sample was taken from a study of blood T cell repertoires in COVID-19. Turning to the study itself: Specimens from acute and convalescent COVID-19 originated in the United States, Italy and Spain. In each case, the material was cDNA or gDNA derived from T cells, B-cell-depleted T cells, or PBMCs.

One Seattle source followed patients from active infection through their disease course. This TCR was recovered from a young man with COVID-19, enrolled during active disease. The chain carries TRBV19 and TRBJ2-7; the match to TRBD1 covers 7 bases. Source material: peripheral blood. CDR3 DNA: TGTGCCAGTAGTATAGGTATCAGGGGGAAGATTGACGAGCAGTACTTC. It codes for CASSIGIRGKIDEQYF.